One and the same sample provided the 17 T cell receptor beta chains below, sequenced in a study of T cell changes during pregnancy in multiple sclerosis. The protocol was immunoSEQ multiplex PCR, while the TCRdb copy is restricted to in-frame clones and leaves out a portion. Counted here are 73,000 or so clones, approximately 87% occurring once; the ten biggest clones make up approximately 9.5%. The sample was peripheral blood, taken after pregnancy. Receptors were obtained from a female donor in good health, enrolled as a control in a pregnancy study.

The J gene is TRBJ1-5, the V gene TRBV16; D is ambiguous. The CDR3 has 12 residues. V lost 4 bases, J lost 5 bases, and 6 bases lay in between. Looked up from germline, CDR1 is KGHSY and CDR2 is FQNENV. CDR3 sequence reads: CASSLGDQPQHF. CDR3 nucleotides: TGTGCCAGCAGCCTGGGAGATCAGCCCCAGCATTTT.

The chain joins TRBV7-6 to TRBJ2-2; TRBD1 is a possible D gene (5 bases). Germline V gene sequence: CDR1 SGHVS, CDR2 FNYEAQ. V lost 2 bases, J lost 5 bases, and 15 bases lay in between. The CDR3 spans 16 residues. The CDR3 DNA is TGTGCCAGCAGCTTAACCCCAGGGTCCCTTACCGGGGAGCTGTTTTTT. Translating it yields CASSLTPGSLTGELFF.

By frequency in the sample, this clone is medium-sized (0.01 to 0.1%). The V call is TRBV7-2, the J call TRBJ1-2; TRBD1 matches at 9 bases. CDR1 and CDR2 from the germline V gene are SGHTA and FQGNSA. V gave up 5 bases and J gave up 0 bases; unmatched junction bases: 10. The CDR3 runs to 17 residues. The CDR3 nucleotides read TGTGCCAGCAGCCAGTTGGACGGGACAGGGACTAACTATGGCTACACCTTC. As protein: CASSQLDGTGTNYGYTF.

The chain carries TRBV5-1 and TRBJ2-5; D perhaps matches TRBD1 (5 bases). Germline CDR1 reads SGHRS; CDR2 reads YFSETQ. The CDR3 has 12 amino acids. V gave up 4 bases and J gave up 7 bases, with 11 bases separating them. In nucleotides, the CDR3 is TGCGCCAGCAGCCCTCCTCAGGGGACCCAGTACTTC. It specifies CASSPPQGTQYF.

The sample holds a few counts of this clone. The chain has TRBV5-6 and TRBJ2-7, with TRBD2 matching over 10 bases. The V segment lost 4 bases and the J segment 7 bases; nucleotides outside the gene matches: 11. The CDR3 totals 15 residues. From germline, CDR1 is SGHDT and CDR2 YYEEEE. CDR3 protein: CASSLGTSAGEEQYF. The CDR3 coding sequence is TGTGCCAGCAGCCTTGGGACTAGCGCGGGGGAAGAGCAGTACTTC.

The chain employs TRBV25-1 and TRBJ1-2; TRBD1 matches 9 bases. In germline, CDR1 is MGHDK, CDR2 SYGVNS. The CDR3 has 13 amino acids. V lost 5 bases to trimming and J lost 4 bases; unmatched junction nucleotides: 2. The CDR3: CASSTGGGYGYTF. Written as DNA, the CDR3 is TGTGCCAGCAGTACAGGGGGCGGCTATGGCTACACCTTC.

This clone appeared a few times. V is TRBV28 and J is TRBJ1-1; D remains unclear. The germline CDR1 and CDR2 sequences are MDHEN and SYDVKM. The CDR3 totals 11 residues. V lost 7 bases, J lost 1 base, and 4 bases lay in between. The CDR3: CASIRNTEAFF. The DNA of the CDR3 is TGTGCCAGCATTAGGAACACTGAAGCTTTCTTT. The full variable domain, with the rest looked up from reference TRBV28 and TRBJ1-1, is DVKVTQSSRYLVKRTGEKVFLECVQDMDHENMFWYRQDPGLGLRLIYFSYDVKMKEKGDIPEGYSVSREKKERFSLILESASTNQTSMYLCASIRNTEAFFGQGTRLTVV.

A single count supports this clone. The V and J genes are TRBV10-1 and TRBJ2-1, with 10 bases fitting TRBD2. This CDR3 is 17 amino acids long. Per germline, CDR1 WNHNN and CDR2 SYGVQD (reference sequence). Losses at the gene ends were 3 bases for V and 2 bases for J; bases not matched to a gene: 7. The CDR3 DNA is TGCGCCAGCAGTGATCGGCTAGCGGGAGTGGCCTACAATGAGCAGTTCTTC. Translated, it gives CASSDRLAGVAYNEQFF.

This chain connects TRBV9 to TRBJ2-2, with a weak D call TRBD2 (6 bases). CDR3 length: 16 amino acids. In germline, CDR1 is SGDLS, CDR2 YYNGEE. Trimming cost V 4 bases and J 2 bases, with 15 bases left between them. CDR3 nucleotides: TGTGCCAGCAGCCCCCCCGTCGGGGGAAACACCGGGGAGCTGTTTTTT. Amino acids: CASSPPVGGNTGELFF.

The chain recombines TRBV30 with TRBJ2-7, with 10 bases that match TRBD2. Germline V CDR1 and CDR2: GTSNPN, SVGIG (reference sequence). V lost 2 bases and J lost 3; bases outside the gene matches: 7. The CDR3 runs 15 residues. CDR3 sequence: CAWSPLAGVVYEQYF. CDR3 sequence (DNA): TGTGCCTGGAGTCCTCTAGCGGGAGTAGTCTACGAGCAGTACTTC.

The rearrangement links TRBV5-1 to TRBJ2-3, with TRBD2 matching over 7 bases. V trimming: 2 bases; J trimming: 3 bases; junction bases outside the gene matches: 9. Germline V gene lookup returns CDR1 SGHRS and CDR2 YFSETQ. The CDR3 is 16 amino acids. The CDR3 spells CASSFRLAEATDTQYF. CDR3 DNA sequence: TGCGCCAGCAGCTTCAGGCTAGCGGAGGCAACAGATACGCAGTATTTT.

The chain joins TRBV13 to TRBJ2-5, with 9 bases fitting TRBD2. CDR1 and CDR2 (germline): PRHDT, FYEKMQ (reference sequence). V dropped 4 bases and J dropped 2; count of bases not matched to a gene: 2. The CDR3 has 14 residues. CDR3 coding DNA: TGTGCCAGCAGCTGGGGACTAGCACAAGAGACCCAGTACTTC. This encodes CASSWGLAQETQYF.

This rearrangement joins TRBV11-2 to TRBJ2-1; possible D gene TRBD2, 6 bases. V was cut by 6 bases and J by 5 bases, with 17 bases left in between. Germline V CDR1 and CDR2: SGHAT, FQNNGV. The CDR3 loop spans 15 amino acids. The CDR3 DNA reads TGTGCCAGCAGGTCCGGGACTCAAAAAGACAATGAGCAGTTCTTC. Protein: CASRSGTQKDNEQFF.

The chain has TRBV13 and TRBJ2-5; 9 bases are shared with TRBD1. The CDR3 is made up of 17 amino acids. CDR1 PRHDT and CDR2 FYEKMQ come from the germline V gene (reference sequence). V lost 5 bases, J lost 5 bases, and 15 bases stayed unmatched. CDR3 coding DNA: TGTGCCAGCAGCCTAAGACGGTTACAGGGGGCGCGTGAGACCCAGTACTTC. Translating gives CASSLRRLQGARETQYF.

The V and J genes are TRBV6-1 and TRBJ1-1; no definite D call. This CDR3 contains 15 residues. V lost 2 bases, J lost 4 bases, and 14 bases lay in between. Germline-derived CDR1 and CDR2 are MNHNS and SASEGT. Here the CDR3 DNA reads TGTGCCAGCAGTGAAAGTGGGAGTCGTGGCACTGAAGCTTTCTTT. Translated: CASSESGSRGTEAFF.

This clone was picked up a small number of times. For the CDR3, the DNA is TGTGCCAGCAGTGACTCGGGCGAGAACACTGAAGCTTTCTTT. Protein: CASSDSGENTEAFF. This chain connects TRBV6-4 to TRBJ1-1; D remains unclear. V was cut by 0 bases and J by 1 base, with 6 bases left in between. Germline V gene lookup returns CDR1 MRHNA and CDR2 SNTAGT. This CDR3 is built from 14 residues.

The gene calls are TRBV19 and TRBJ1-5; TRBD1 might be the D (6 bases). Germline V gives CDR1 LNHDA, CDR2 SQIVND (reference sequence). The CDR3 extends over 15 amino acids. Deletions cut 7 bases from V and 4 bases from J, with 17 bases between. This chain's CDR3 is CASKEGERSNQPQHF. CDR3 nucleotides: TGTGCCAGTAAAGAGGGGGAGAGATCAAATCAGCCCCAGCATTTT.